The clone carrying this TCR beta chain was counted only a few times. These data are taken from a study of blood T cell repertoires in COVID-19. Study summary: Acute-phase and convalescent COVID-19 samples originated in the United States, Italy and Spain.

TCRdb keeps only in-frame clones here, not all; method: immunoSEQ multiplex PCR. The table includes 100,000 to 150,000 clones, 70% to 90% detected once. The germline V gene encodes CDR1 KGHDR and CDR2 SFDVKD. The CDR3 is 15 residues long. Trimming took 5 bases from V and 1 from J, leaving 13 bases between them. The receptor was derived from a woman between 50 and 59 years old with acute or convalescent COVID-19. The chain couples TRBV24-1 to TRBJ1-1, with D tentatively TRBD1 (6 bases). Sequencing was done on a sample of peripheral blood. This CDR3 is CATSGGGRGNTEAFF. The CDR3 DNA sequence: TGTGCCACCAGTGGGGGCGGCAGGGGGAACACTGAAGCTTTCTTT.